This TCR beta chain was recorded in a study of read filtering for tumor transcriptome and immune sequencing. Study information: Among patients, around 18 were male and around 14 female, aged roughly 45 to 85 (mean about 66).

The library was built from about 0.4 ug RNA with molecular barcoded adaptors for alpha/delta and beta/gamma chains. TCRdb reprocessed the reads via MiXCR and lists one record per CDR3 protein. The profile shows about 86,000 distinct CDR3 sequences, about 12% of them singletons. At the time of active disease, bone marrow was collected from every patient. Study outcomes and limitations: IR-seq captured clonotypes deeper and more reliably than RNA-seq.

This clonotype was seen only a few times. Its antigen is currently unknown. CDR1 SGHRS and CDR2 YFSETQ come from the germline V gene. With 4 bases clipped from V and 7 bases from J, the junction kept 11 bases outside the gene matches. The CDR3 is 17 amino acids. The chain carries TRBV5-1 and TRBJ2-2; 12 bases match TRBD2. This TCR came from a donor at least 40 years old with multiple myeloma. Sequencing input: a population of CD138-negative cells sorted from bone marrow. Here the CDR3 reads CASSLRLAGEGDGELFF. In nucleotides, the CDR3 is TGCGCCAGCAGCCTTAGACTAGCGGGAGAAGGTGACGGGGAGCTGTTTTTT.